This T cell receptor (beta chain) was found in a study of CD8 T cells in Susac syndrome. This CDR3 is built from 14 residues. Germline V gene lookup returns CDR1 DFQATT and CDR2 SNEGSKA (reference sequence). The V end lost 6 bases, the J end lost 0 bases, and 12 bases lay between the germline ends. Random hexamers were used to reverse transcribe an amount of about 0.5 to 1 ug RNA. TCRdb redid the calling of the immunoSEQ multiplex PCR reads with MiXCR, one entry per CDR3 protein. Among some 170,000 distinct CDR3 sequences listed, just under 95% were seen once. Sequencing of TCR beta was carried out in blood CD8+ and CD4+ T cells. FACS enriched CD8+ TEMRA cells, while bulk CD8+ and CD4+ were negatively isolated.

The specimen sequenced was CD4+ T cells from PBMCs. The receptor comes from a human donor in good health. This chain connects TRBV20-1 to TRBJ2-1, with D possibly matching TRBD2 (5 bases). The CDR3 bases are TGCAGTGCCCCCCCCGGGGACTCCTACAATGAGCAGTTCTTC. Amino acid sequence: CSAPPGDSYNEQFF.